Below, one T cell receptor (beta chain) is given with its context. Antigen: not known. The data were taken from a study of OX40 agonist ivuxolimab in advanced cancers. Study details: Patients received ivuxolimab, an agonistic anti-OX40 (CD134) antibody. The mean age was about 57 years, ranging from about 23 to 85, with over 70% of participants male.

Here immunoSEQ multiplex PCR was the method, and the copy in TCRdb shows in-frame clones only, minus some. The data contain about 48,000 clones, around nine tenths of them seen just once; the ten biggest clones take up approximately 2%. Findings and limits, study-wide: It was not determined which antigens were specifically recognized by the peripheral T cells that had undergone clonal expansion. Averaging showed that CD8+ T cells had more expanded clones than CD4+ did.

V dropped 2 bases and J dropped 4 bases, with 6 bases sitting between them. Germline values: CDR1 GTSNPN, CDR2 SVGIG (reference sequence). This CDR3 is built from 12 residues. This chain joins TRBV30 and TRBJ1-3; D gene uncertain. Material: CD4+ or CD8+ T cells sorted from blood, obtained in a trial of the OX40 agonist ivuxolimab. The sequence came from an adult with an advanced solid tumor such as melanoma, head and neck, liver or kidney cancer. The CDR3: CAWSTQGNTIYF. The CDR3 DNA is TGTGCCTGGAGTACTCAGGGAAACACCATATATTTT.